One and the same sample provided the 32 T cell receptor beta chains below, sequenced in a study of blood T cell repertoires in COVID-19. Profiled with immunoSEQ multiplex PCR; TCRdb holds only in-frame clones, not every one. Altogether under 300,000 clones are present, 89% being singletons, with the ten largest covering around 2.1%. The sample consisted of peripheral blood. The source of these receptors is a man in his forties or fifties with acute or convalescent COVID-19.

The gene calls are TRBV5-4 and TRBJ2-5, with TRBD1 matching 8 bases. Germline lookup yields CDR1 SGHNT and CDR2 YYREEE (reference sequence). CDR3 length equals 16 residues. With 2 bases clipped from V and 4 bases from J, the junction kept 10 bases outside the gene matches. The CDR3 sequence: CASSFLPGQVGETQYF. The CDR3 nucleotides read TGTGCCAGCAGCTTCCTACCGGGACAGGTGGGAGAGACCCAGTACTTC.

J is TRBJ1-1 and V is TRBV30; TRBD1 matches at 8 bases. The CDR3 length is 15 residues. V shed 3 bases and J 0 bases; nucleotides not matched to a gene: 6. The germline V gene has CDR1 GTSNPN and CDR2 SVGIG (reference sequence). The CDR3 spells CAWSVRQGMNTEAFF. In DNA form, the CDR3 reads TGTGCCTGGAGCGTTCGACAGGGGATGAACACTGAAGCTTTCTTT.

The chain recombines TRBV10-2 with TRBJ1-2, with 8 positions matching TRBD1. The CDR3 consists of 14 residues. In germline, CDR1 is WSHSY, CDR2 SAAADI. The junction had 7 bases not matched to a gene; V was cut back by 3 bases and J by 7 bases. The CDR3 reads CASSEIGQGSGYTF. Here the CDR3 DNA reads TGCGCCAGCAGTGAAATAGGACAGGGATCTGGCTACACCTTC.

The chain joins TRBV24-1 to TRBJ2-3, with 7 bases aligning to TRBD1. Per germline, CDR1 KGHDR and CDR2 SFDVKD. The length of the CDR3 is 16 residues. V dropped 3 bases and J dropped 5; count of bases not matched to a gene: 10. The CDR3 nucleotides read TGTGCCACCAGTGATCCCCACAGGGGCTCGGGAGATACGCAGTATTTT. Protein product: CATSDPHRGSGDTQYF.

The CDR3 bases are TGTGCCAGCAGCTTGACATGGAGCTCCTACGAGCAGTACTTC. Encoded protein: CASSLTWSSYEQYF. The chain combines TRBV5-4 with TRBJ2-7, with D unclear. CDR1 and CDR2 (germline): SGHNT, YYREEE (reference sequence). V lost 1 base, J lost 0 bases, and 8 bases lay in between. This CDR3 has 14 amino acids.

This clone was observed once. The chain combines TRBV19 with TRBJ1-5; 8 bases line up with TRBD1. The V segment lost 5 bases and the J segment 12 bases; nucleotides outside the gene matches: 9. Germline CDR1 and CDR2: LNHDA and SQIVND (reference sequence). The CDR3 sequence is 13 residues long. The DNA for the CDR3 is TGTGCCAGTAGTCAACCTCGACAGGGGAACCAGCATTTT. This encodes CASSQPRQGNQHF.

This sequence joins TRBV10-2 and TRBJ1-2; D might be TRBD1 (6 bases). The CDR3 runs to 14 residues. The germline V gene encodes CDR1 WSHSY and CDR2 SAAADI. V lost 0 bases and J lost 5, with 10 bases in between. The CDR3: CASSESSRGYGYTF. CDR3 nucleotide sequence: TGCGCCAGCAGTGAGTCGTCCAGGGGTTATGGCTACACCTTC.

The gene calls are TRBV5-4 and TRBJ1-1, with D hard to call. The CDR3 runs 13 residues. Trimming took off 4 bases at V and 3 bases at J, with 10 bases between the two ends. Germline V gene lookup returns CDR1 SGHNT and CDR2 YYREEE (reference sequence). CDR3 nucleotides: TGTGCCAGCAGCCCCACTGTGGACACTGAAGCTTTCTTT. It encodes CASSPTVDTEAFF.

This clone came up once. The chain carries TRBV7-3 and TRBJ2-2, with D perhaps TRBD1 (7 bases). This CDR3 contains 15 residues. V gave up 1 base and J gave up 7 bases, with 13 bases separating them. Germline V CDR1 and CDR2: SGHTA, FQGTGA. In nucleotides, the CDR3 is TGTGCCAGCAGCTTAATCGGAGGGGGCGACGGGGAGCTGTTTTTT. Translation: CASSLIGGGDGELFF.

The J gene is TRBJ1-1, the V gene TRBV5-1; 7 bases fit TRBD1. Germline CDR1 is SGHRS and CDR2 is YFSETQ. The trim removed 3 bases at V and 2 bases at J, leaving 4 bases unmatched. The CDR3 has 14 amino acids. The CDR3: CASSWDSINTEAFF. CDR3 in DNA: TGCGCCAGCAGCTGGGACAGTATTAACACTGAAGCTTTCTTT.

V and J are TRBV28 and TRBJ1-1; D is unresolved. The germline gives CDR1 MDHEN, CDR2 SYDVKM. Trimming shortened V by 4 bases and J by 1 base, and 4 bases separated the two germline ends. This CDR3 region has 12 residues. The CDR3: CASSYRNTEAFF. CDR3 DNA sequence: TGTGCCAGCAGTTACAGGAACACTGAAGCTTTCTTT.

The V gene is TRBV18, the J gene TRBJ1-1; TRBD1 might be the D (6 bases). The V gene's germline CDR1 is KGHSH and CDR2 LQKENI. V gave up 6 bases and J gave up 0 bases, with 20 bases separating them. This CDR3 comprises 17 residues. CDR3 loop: CASSFRQGRQMNTEAFF. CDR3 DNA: TGTGCCAGCTCGTTTCGGCAGGGGCGTCAGATGAACACTGAAGCTTTCTTT.

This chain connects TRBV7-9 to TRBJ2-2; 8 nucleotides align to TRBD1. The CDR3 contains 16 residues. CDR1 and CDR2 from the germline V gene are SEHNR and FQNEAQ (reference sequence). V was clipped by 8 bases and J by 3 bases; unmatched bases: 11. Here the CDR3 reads CASLLGGQVDTGELFF. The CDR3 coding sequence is TGTGCCAGCCTTCTTGGGGGACAGGTTGACACCGGGGAGCTGTTTTTT.

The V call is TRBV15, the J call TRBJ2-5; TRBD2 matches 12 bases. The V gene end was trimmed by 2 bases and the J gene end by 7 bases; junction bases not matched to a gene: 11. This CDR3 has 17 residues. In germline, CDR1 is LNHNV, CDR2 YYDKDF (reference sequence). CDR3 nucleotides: TGTGCCACCAGCAGACCCTCCCTAGCGGGGGGGCACGGGACCCAGTACTTC. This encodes CATSRPSLAGGHGTQYF.

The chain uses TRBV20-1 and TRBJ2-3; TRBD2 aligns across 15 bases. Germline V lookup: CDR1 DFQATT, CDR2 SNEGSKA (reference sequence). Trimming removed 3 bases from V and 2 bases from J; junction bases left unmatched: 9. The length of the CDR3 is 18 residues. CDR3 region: CSASGSGLAGGTTDTQYF. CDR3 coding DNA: TGCAGTGCTAGTGGATCGGGACTAGCGGGGGGAACCACAGATACGCAGTATTTT.

CDR3 in DNA: TGTGCCAGCAGCTTAGGTGTGACAGACTACGAGCAGTACTTC. It yields the protein CASSLGVTDYEQYF. The chain links TRBV7-9 to TRBJ2-7, with D possibly being TRBD1 (5 bases). V lost 1 base, J lost 3 bases, and 10 bases lay in between. There are 14 residues in the CDR3. Germline lookup yields CDR1 SEHNR and CDR2 FQNEAQ (reference sequence).

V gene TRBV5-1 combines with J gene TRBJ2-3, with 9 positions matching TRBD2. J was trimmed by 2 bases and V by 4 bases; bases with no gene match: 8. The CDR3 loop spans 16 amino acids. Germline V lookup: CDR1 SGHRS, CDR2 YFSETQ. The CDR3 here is CASSPTLAGFTDTQYF. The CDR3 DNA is TGCGCCAGCAGCCCTACTCTAGCGGGGTTCACAGATACGCAGTATTTT.

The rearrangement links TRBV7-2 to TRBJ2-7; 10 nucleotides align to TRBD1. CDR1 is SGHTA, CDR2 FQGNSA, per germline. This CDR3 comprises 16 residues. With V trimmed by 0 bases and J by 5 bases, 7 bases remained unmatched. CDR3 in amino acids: CASSLASTGTGDEQYF. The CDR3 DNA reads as TGTGCCAGCAGCTTAGCCTCAACCGGGACAGGGGACGAGCAGTACTTC.

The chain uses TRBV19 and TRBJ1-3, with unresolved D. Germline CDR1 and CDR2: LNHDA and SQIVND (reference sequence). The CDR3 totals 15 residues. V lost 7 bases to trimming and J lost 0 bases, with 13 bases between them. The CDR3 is CASNDDRSSGNTIYF. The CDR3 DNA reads TGTGCCAGTAACGACGATCGGAGCTCTGGAAACACCATATATTTT.

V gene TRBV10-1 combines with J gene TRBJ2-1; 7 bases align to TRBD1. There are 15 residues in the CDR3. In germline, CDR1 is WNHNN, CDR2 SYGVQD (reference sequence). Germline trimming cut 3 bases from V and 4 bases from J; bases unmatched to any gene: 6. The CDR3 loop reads CASSDEDRQYNEQFF. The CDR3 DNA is TGCGCCAGCAGTGATGAGGACAGGCAGTACAATGAGCAGTTCTTC.

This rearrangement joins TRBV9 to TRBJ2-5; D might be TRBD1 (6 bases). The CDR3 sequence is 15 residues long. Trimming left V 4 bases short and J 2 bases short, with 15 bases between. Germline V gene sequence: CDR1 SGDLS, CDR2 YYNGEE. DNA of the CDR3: TGTGCCAGCAGCCCCCTAGGGGGTAATCAAGAGACCCAGTACTTC. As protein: CASSPLGGNQETQYF.

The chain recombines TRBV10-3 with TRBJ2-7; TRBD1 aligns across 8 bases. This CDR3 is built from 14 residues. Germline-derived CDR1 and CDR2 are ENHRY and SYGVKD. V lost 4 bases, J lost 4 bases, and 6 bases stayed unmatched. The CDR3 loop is CAISAGQGGYEQYF. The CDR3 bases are TGTGCCATCAGTGCAGGACAGGGAGGATACGAGCAGTACTTC.

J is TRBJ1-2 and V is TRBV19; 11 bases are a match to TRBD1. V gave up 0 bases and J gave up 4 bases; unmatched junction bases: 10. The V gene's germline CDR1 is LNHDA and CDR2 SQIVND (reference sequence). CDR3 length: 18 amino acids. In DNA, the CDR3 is TGTGCCAGTAGTATAGAGGGACAGGGGGGTTTATCAAGCTATGGCTACACCTTC. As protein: CASSIEGQGGLSSYGYTF.

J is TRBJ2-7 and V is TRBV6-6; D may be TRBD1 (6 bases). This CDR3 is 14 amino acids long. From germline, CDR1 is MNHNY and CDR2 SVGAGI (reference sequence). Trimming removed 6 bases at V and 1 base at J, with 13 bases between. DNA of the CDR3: TGTGCCAGCAGGTCGGGACAAAATTCCTACGAGCAGTACTTC. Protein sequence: CASRSGQNSYEQYF.

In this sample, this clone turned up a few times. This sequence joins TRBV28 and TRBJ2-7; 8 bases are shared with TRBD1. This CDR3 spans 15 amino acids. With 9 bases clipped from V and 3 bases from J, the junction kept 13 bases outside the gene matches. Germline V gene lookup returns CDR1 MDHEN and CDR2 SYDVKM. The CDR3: CASQGQQGVGYEQYF. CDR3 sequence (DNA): TGTGCCAGTCAAGGTCAACAGGGGGTTGGCTACGAGCAGTACTTC.

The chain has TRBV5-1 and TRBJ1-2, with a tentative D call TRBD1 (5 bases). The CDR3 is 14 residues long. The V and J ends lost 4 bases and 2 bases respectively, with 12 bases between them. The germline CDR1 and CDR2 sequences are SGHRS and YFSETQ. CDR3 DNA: TGCGCCAGCAGCCCCATGGGGGGGAACTATGGCTACACCTTC. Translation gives CASSPMGGNYGYTF.

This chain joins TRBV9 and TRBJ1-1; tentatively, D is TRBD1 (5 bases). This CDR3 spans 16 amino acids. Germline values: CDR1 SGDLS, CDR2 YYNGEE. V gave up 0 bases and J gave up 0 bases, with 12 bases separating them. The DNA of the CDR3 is TGTGCCAGCAGCGTAGGAACAGGCAACATGAACACTGAAGCTTTCTTT. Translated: CASSVGTGNMNTEAFF.

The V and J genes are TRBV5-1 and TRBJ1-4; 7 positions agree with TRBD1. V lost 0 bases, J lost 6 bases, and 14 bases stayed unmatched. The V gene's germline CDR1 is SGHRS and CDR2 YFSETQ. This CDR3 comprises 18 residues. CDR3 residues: CASSLAVGTADSHEKLFF. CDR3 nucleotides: TGCGCCAGCAGCTTGGCCGTAGGGACAGCGGACTCCCATGAAAAACTGTTTTTT. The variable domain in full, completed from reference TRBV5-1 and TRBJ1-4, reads KAGVTQTPRYLIKTRGQQVTLSCSPISGHRSVSWYQQTPGQGLQFLFEYFSETQRNKGNFPGRFSGRQFSNSRSEMNVSTLELGDSALYLCASSLAVGTADSHEKLFFGSGTQLSVL.

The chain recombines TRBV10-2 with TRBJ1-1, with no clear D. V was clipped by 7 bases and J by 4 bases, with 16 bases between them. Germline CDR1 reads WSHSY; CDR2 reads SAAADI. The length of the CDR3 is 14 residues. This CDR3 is CASIRLLRSTEAFF. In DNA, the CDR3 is TGCGCCAGCATCCGACTGCTTAGGAGCACTGAAGCTTTCTTT.

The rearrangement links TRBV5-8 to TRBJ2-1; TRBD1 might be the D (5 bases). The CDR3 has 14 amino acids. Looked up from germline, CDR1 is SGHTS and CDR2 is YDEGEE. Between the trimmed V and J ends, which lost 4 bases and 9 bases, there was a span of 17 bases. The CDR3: CASSQRQPTGEQFF. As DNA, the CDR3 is TGTGCCAGCAGCCAGCGACAGCCCACAGGTGAGCAGTTCTTC.

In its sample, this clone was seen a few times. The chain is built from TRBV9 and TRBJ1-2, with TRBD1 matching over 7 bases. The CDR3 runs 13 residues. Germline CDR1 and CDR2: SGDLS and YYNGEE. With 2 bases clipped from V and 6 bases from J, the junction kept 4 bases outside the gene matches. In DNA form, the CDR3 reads TGTGCCAGCAGCGTGGAGGGGGCGCATGGCTACACCTTC. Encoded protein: CASSVEGAHGYTF.

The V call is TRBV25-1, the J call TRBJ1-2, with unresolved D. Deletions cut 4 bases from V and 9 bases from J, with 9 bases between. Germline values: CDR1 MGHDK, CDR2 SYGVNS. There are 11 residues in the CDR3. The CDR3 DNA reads TGTGCCAGCAGTGGTGTCAATCGCTACACCTTC. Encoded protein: CASSGVNRYTF.